The 10 T cell receptor beta chains given below trace back to one sample, sequenced in a study of regulatory T cells in long-lasting Graves disease. iRepertoire HTBI primers and Arm-PCR of CDR3 regions built TCR beta libraries. MiXCR was run by TCRdb on the multiplex PCR reads, yielding one entry per CDR3 protein. The repertoire has about 470,000 distinct CDR3 sequences, 20% to 25% of them found once; the top ten carry roughly 8%. Documented time point: persistent/refractory GD, antithyroid drugs over 5 years with positive TRAb. RNA from PBMCs was the source of the TCR library. The sequenced sample was peripheral blood mononuclear cells (PBMCs), obtained when the disease was refractory, from a patient treated with antithyroid drugs. The source of these receptors is a female donor with Graves disease.

The chain has TRBV29-1 and TRBJ1-1; weak D call: TRBD1 (5 bases). V lost 4 bases, J lost 6 bases, and 12 bases lay in between. Per germline, CDR1 SQVTM and CDR2 ANQGSEA. This CDR3 spans 12 amino acids. The CDR3 coding sequence is TGCAGCGTTGGGGGCCCGGGACCTGAAGCTTTCTTT. Encoded protein: CSVGGPGPEAFF.

In this sample, this clonotype turned up a few times. The gene calls are TRBV10-3 and TRBJ2-7, with D perhaps matching TRBD1 or TRBD2 (5 bases each). This CDR3 has 13 amino acids. The germline V and J ends were trimmed by 4 bases and 7 bases, with 14 bases remaining between them. Germline CDR1 and CDR2: ENHRY and SYGVKD. The CDR3 nucleotides read TGTGCCATCAGTGGGGACGCTATACGGGAGCAGTACTTC. Protein product: CAISGDAIREQYF.

In its sample, this clonotype was seen a few times. This likely stems from a read error, as it lies one base from a far larger clone. The rearrangement links TRBV12-3 or TRBV12-4 to TRBJ2-4, with a possible D match to TRBD1 (6 bases). The J call may be faulty, since TRBJ2-5 better matches the DNA end. The CDR3 totals 13 residues. The CDR3 loop is CARSHRVAGTQYF. DNA of the CDR3: TGTGCCCGCAGTCACAGGGTTGCAGGGACCCAGTACTTC.

This chain links TRBV29-1 with TRBJ2-5, with 9 bases fitting TRBD1. Germline CDR1 is SQVTM and CDR2 is ANQGSEA. The V and J ends lost 2 bases and 4 bases, in that order; junction bases with no gene match: 8. This CDR3 has 15 residues. CDR3 loop: CSVEMAQGAPETQYF. In DNA form, the CDR3 reads TGCAGCGTTGAAATGGCACAGGGGGCGCCAGAGACCCAGTACTTC.

The rearrangement links TRBV20-1 to TRBJ2-1, with a tentative D call TRBD2 (5 bases). Germline-derived CDR1 and CDR2 are DFQATT and SNEGSKA (reference sequence). The CDR3 is 15 amino acids. V lost 3 bases and J lost 8, with 20 bases in between. Here the CDR3 reads CSASARGLSQHEQFF. CDR3 DNA sequence: TGCAGTGCTAGTGCCCGAGGACTTTCGCAGCATGAGCAGTTCTTC.

In this sample, this clonotype turned up many times. This chain links TRBV15 with TRBJ1-2, with D tentatively TRBD1 (5 bases). Per the germline V gene, CDR1 is LNHNV and CDR2 is YYDKDF (reference sequence). The CDR3 is 16 amino acids. The V end lost 0 bases, the J end lost 8 bases, and 19 bases lay between the germline ends. CDR3 nucleotide sequence: TGTGCCACCAGCAGAGATAGGGCAGGCCGGGGGAAAGGCTACACCTTC. Protein sequence: CATSRDRAGRGKGYTF.

Only a few counts were recorded for this clonotype. The chain joins TRBV19 to TRBJ1-4; D not resolved. The CDR3 has 12 amino acids. Germline assignment: CDR1 LNHDA and CDR2 SQIVND (reference sequence). Trimming stripped 10 bases from V and 4 bases from J, with 10 bases between. CDR3 region: CATTGINEKLFF. The CDR3 nucleotides read TGTGCCACCACGGGCATTAATGAAAAACTGTTTTTT.

This clonotype occurred a few times. The V call is TRBV6-1, the J call TRBJ1-6; 7 bases fit TRBD1. The CDR3 sequence is 15 residues long. V shed 2 bases, J shed 7 bases, and the junction held 5 bases outside the gene matches. Looked up from germline, CDR1 is MNHNS and CDR2 is SASEGT. The chain's CDR3 is CASSEYGDSNSPLHF. The CDR3 DNA follows: TGTGCCAGCAGTGAATACGGGGACAGCAATTCACCCCTCCACTTT.

The chain links TRBV19 to TRBJ1-1; D call uncertain. This CDR3 region has 13 residues. Looked up from germline, CDR1 is LNHDA and CDR2 is SQIVND (reference sequence). Trimming shortened V by 3 bases and J by 5 bases, and 10 bases separated the two germline ends. The CDR3 region is CASSISLFTEAFF. CDR3 nucleotides: TGTGCCAGTAGTATTTCCCTTTTTACTGAAGCTTTCTTT.

To note about this clonotype: A much larger clone differs from this one at a single base, so this may be a read error. The genes are TRBV15 and TRBJ2-7; D may be TRBD2 (7 bases). The germline V gene encodes CDR1 LNHNV and CDR2 YYDKDF (reference sequence). CDR3 length equals 15 residues. Trimming removed 0 bases at V and 2 bases at J, with 11 bases between. The CDR3 is CATSRERGRAYEQYF. The CDR3 DNA sequence: TGTGCCACCAGCAGAGAAAGGGGGAGGGCCTACGAGCAGTACTTC.